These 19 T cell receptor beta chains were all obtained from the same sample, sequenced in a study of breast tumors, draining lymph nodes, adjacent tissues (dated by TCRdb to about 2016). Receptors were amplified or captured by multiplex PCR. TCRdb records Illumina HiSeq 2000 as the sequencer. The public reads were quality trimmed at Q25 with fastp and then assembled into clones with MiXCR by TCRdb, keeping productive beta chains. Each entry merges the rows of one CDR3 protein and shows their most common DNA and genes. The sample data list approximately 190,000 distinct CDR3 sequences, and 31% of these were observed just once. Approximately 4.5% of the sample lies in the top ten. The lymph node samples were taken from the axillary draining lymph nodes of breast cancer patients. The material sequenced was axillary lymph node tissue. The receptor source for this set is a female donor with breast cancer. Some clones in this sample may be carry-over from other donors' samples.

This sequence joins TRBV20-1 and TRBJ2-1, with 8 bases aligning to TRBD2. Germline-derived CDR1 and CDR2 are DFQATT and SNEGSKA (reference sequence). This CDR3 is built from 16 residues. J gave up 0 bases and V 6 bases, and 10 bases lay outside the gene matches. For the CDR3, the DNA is TGCAGTGCCCGGACTAGCTCGTCGAGCTCCTACAATGAGCAGTTCTTC. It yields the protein CSARTSSSSSYNEQFF.

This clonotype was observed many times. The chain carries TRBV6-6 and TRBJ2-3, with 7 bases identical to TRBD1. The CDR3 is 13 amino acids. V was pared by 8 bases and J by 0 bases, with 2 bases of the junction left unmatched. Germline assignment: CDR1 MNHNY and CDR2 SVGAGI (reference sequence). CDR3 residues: CASLGQSTDTQYF. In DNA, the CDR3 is TGTGCCAGCTTGGGACAGAGCACAGATACGCAGTATTTT.

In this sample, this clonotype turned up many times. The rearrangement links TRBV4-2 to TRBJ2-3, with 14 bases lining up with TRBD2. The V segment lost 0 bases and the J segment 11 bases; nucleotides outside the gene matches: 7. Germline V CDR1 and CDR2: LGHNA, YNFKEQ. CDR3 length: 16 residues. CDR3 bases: TGTGCCAGCAGCCAAGATCCGACTAGCGGGGGGGGTGGGCAGTATTTT. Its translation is CASSQDPTSGGGGQYF.

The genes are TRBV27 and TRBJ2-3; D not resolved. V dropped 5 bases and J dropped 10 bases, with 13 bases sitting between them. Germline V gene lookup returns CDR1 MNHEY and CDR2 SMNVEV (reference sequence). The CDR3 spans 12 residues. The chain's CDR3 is CASSPTRIAQYF. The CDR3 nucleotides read TGTGCCAGCAGTCCTACAAGGATCGCGCAGTATTTT.

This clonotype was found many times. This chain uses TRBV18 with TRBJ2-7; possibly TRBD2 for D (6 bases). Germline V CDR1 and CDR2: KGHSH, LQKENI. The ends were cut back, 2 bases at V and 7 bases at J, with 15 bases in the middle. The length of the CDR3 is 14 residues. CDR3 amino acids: CASSPSGVLGEQYF. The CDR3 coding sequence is TGTGCCAGCTCACCATCGGGGGTCCTGGGGGAGCAGTACTTC.

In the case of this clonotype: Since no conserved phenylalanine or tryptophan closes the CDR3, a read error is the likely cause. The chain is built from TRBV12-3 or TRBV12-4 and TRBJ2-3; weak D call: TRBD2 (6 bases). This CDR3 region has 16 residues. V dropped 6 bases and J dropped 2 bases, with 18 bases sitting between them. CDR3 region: CASSTGLGGATDTQYL. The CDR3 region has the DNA TGTGCCAGCAGCACCGGACTGGGCGGGGCCACAGATACGCAGTATCTT.

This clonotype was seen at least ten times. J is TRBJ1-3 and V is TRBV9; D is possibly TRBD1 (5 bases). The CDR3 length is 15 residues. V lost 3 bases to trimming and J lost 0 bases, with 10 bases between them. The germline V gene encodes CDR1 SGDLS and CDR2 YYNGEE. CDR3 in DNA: TGTGCCAGCAGCGCCCTAAGGGGCTCTGGAAACACCATATATTTT. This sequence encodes CASSALRGSGNTIYF.

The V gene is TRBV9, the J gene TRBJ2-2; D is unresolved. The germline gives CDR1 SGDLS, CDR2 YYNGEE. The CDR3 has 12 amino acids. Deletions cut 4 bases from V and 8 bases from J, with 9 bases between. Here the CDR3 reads CASSMGYGELFF. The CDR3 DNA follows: TGTGCCAGCAGCATGGGGTATGGGGAGCTGTTTTTT.

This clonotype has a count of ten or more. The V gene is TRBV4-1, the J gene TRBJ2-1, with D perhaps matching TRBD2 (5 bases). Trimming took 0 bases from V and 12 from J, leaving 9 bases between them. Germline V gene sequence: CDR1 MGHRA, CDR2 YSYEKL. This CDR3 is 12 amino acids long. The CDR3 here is CASSQDEGGQFF. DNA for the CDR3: TGCGCCAGCAGCCAAGATGAGGGCGGGCAGTTCTTC.

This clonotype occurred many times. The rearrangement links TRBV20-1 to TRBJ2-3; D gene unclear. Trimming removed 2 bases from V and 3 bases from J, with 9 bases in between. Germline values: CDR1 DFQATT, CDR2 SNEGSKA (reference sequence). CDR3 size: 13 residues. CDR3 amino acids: CSARRSGTDTQYF. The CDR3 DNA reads TGCAGTGCTAGAAGGTCAGGAACAGATACGCAGTATTTT.

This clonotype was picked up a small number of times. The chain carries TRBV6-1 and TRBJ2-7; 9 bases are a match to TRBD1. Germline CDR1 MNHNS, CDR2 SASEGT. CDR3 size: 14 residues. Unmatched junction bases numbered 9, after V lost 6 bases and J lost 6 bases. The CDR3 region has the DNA TGTGCCAGCAGACGGACAGGGGATCTGGGCGAGCAGTACTTC. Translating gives CASRRTGDLGEQYF.

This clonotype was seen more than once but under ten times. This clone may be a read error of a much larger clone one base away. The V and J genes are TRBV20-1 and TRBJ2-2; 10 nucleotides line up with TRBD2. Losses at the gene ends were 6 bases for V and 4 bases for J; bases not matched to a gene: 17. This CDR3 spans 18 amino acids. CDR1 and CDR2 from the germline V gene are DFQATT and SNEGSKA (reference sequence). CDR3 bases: TGCAGTGCCGGGACTAGCGCTAGACGATCGTCGGGCACCGGGGAGCTGTTTTTT. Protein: CSAGTSARRSSGTGELFF.

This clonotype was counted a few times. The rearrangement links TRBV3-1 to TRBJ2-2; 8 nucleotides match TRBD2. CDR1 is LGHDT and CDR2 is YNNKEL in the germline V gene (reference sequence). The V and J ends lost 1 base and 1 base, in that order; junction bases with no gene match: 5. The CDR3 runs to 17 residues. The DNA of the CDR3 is TGTGCCAGCAGCCAAGGCCGTCTAGCGGGGAACACCGGGGAGCTGTTTTTT. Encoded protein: CASSQGRLAGNTGELFF.

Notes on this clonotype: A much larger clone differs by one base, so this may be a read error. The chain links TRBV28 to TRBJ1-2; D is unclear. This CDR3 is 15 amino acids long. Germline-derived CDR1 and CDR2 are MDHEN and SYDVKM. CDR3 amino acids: CACSLVPSAVEGYTF. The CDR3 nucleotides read TGTGCCTGCAGTTTAGTCCCTTCGGCGGTAGAGGGCTACACCTTC.

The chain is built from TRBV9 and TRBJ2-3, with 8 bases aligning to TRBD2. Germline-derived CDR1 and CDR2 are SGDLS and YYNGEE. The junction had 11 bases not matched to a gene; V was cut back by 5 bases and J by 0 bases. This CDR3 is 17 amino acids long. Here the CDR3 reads CASSYGASGSSTDTQYF. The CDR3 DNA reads TGTGCCAGCAGTTACGGGGCTAGCGGGTCTAGCACAGATACGCAGTATTTT.

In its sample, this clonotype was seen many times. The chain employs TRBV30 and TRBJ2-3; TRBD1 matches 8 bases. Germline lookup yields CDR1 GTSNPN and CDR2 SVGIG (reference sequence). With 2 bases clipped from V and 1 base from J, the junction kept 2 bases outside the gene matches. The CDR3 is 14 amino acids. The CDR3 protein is CAWSPGQGTDTQYF. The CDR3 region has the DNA TGTGCCTGGAGTCCGGGACAGGGCACAGATACGCAGTATTTT.

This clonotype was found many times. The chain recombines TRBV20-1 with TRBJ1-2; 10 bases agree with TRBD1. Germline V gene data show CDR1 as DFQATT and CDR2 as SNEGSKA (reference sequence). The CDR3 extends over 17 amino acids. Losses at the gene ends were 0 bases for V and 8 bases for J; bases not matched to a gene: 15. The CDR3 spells CSARDLPADRGKDGYTF. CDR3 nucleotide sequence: TGCAGTGCTAGAGATCTACCTGCGGACAGGGGGAAAGACGGCTACACCTTC.

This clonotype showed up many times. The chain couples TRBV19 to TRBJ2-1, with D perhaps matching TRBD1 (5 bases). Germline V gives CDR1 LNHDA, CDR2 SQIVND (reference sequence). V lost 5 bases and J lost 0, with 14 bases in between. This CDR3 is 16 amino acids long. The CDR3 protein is CASSFRQSSSYNEQFF. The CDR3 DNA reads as TGTGCCAGTAGTTTCCGACAGTCCAGCTCCTACAATGAGCAGTTCTTC.

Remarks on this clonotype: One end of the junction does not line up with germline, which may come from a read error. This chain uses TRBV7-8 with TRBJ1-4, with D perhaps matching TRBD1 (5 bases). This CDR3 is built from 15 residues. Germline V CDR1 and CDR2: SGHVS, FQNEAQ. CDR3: CASSPRAGSNEKLLF. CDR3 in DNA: TGTGCCAGCAGCCCGAGAGCAGGGAGCAATGAAAAACTGCTTTTT.